Detailed here is one T cell receptor (beta chain). The J segment lost 8 bases and the V segment lost 3 bases, leaving 9 bases of the junction unmatched. The CDR3 is 16 amino acids. Germline V gene data show CDR1 as SGDLS and CDR2 as YYNGEE. Per the authors' pipeline: Amplifying reference gene primers gave estimates of nucleated cell counts. Sequencing used immunoSEQ multiplex PCR; TCRdb keeps in-frame clones, though not all of them. The V and J calls and clone size were taken over from that table, and D and trimming were inferred from the DNA. The sample has 150,000 to 200,000 clones, 90% seen once; the top ten hold approximately 0.5%. This entry belongs to a study of blood T cell repertoires in COVID-19. Study information: Sources were T cells, B-cell-depleted T cells, or PBMCs; the material itself was cDNA or gDNA.

Sequencing was carried out using peripheral blood. The origin of this receptor is a man aged 45 to 65 with acute or convalescent COVID-19. The chain links TRBV9 to TRBJ2-1; TRBD1 aligns across 12 bases. Here the CDR3 DNA reads TGTGCCAGCAGCGAATACGGGACAGGGGGCACCTATGAGCAGTTCTTC. This gives the protein CASSEYGTGGTYEQFF.